What follows are 22 T cell receptor beta chains derived from one specimen sequenced in a study of blood T cell repertoires in COVID-19. Clones were read by immunoSEQ multiplex PCR, and TCRdb kept only the in-frame ones, dropping some. The sample shows about 85,000 clones, roughly nine tenths of them seen only once. Sequencing was done on a sample of peripheral blood. All receptors derive from a man in his sixties with acute or convalescent COVID-19.

V usage is TRBV12-3 or TRBV12-4 and J usage is TRBJ1-1, with D hard to call. V lost 3 bases, J lost 1 base, and 6 bases lay in between. CDR3 length equals 13 residues. The CDR3 DNA reads as TGTGCCAGCAGTTTGTTGGCGAACACTGAAGCTTTCTTT. Its protein product is CASSLLANTEAFF.

The J gene is TRBJ1-3, the V gene TRBV25-1, with D tentatively TRBD1 (5 bases). The CDR3 is 17 amino acids. V gave up 3 bases and J gave up 2 bases, with 17 bases separating them. Germline V gives CDR1 MGHDK, CDR2 SYGVNS. In nucleotides, the CDR3 is TGTGCCAGCAGTGAGACGGTATTGGGGGGTACTGGAAACACCATATATTTT. Translated, it gives CASSETVLGGTGNTIYF.

This rearrangement joins TRBV4-3 to TRBJ1-5; 8 nucleotides line up with TRBD1. CDR3 length: 20 amino acids. Germline V lookup: CDR1 LGHNA, CDR2 YSLEER. The V gene end was trimmed by 4 bases and the J gene end by 2 bases; junction bases not matched to a gene: 19. This CDR3 is CASSLSVVGRGLNGNQPQHF. CDR3 DNA: TGCGCCAGCAGCCTTAGTGTGGTCGGCAGGGGGCTTAATGGCAATCAGCCCCAGCATTTT.

The gene calls are TRBV19 and TRBJ1-1; 7 bases align to TRBD1. The CDR3 runs to 14 residues. CDR1 is LNHDA and CDR2 is SQIVND in the germline V gene (reference sequence). After removal of 5 bases from V and 3 bases from J, the junction contained 6 bases not matched to a gene. CDR3 DNA sequence: TGTGCCAGTAGTTCCGGGACAGAGCACACTGAAGCTTTCTTT. Its translation is CASSSGTEHTEAFF.

The table lists this clone with a count of one. V and J are TRBV5-1 and TRBJ1-5; TRBD1 agrees at 9 bases. V shed 0 bases, J shed 6 bases, and the junction held 4 bases outside the gene matches. This CDR3 region has 15 residues. Germline V gene sequence: CDR1 SGHRS, CDR2 YFSETQ. The CDR3 DNA reads as TGCGCCAGCAGCTTGGGGACAGGGGAAAGTCAGCCCCAGCATTTT. The encoded protein is CASSLGTGESQPQHF.

The chain has TRBV2 and TRBJ1-4; the match to TRBD1 covers 7 bases. After removal of 8 bases from V and 4 bases from J, the junction contained 7 bases not matched to a gene. The CDR3 consists of 14 residues. From germline, CDR1 is SNHLY and CDR2 FYNNEI. Here the CDR3 DNA reads TGTGCCAGCCAGAGAGGACAGGATAATGAAAAACTGTTTTTT. Its translation is CASQRGQDNEKLFF.

This chain connects TRBV15 to TRBJ1-5; D is undetermined. The CDR3 spans 14 residues. V gave up 0 bases and J gave up 8 bases, with 11 bases separating them. Germline V CDR1 and CDR2: LNHNV, YYDKDF (reference sequence). CDR3 in DNA: TGTGCCACCAGCAGAGATCCAGGCCTTGAGCCCCAGCATTTT. This gives the protein CATSRDPGLEPQHF.

The chain recombines TRBV28 with TRBJ1-2; no reliable D call. V shed 6 bases and J shed 0 bases, with 14 bases lying between them. This CDR3 contains 15 residues. The germline gives CDR1 MDHEN, CDR2 SYDVKM. For the CDR3, the DNA is TGTGCCAGCAGCACTGCCCCAGGCTCTAACTATGGCTACACCTTC. Translation: CASSTAPGSNYGYTF.

The rearrangement links TRBV20-1 to TRBJ2-3; D unresolved. Germline V gene data show CDR1 as DFQATT and CDR2 as SNEGSKA (reference sequence). With 6 bases removed from V and 4 bases from J, the gap between germline ends came to 5 bases. The CDR3 spans 10 residues. The CDR3: CSAYSDTQYF. The CDR3 nucleotides are TGCAGTGCCTACTCAGATACGCAGTATTTT.

The rearrangement joins TRBV3-1 (or the pseudogene TRBV3-2) to TRBJ1-2, with TRBD1 identical over 7 bases. This CDR3 spans 13 amino acids. V lost 6 bases to trimming and J lost 8 bases; unmatched junction nucleotides: 9. CDR1 LGHDT and CDR2 YNNKEL come from the germline V gene (reference sequence). Here the CDR3 DNA reads TGTGCCAGCAGACCCACAGGGGTTGGCGGCTACACCTTC. This translates into CASRPTGVGGYTF.

The chain recombines TRBV11-2 with TRBJ2-1, with D uncertain. Trimming cost V 5 bases and J 1 base, with 9 bases left between them. CDR3 size: 14 residues. CDR1 is SGHAT, CDR2 FQNNGV, per germline. CDR3 bases: TGTGCCAGCAGCCCCCCGGGTTCCTACAATGAGCAGTTCTTC. It specifies CASSPPGSYNEQFF. Supplemented by reference TRBV11-2 and TRBJ2-1, the full variable domain reads EAGVAQSPRYKIIEKRQSVAFWCNPISGHATLYWYQQILGQGPKLLIQFQNNGVVDDSQLPKDRFSAERLKGVDSTLKIQPAKLEDSAVYLCASSPPGSYNEQFFGPGTRLTVL.

This clone appeared a few times. This chain connects TRBV4-2 to TRBJ2-7; possible D gene TRBD1, 6 bases. The CDR3 is 16 residues long. The V gene lost 3 bases and the J gene lost 4 bases, with 19 bases spanning the gap. Germline lookup yields CDR1 LGHNA and CDR2 YNFKEQ. The CDR3 loop reads CASSQGTGHFGYEQYF. The CDR3, as DNA: TGTGCCAGCAGCCAGGGTACGGGACATTTCGGTTACGAGCAGTACTTC.

The chain employs TRBV29-1 and TRBJ1-2; 9 bases line up with TRBD1. With 4 bases clipped from V and 11 bases from J, the junction kept 5 bases outside the gene matches. The V gene's germline CDR1 is SQVTM and CDR2 ANQGSEA. This CDR3 region has 11 residues. Here the CDR3 DNA reads TGCAGCGTTGTCAGGACAGGGGAGTACACCTTC. Protein: CSVVRTGEYTF.

J is TRBJ1-1 and V is TRBV18; tentative D call: TRBD1 (6 bases). This CDR3 contains 16 residues. Germline CDR1 KGHSH, CDR2 LQKENI. The V end was cut by 0 bases, the J end by 2 bases, with 13 bases between. The CDR3 region is CASSPPVRGANTEAFF. CDR3 coding DNA: TGTGCCAGCTCACCACCGGTGCGGGGGGCCAACACTGAAGCTTTCTTT. The full variable domain, completed using reference TRBV18 and TRBJ1-1, is NAGVMQNPRHLVRRRGQEARLRCSPMKGHSHVYWYRQLPEEGLKFMVYLQKENIIDESGMPKERFSAEFPKEGPSILRIQQVVRGDSAAYFCASSPPVRGANTEAFFGQGTRLTVV.

This sequence joins TRBV6-2 or TRBV6-3 and TRBJ1-5; D is perhaps TRBD1 (5 bases). The germline V and J ends were trimmed by 2 bases and 6 bases, with 11 bases remaining between them. CDR1 and CDR2 (germline): MNHEY, SVGEGT. The CDR3 totals 14 residues. The CDR3 loop reads CASSYTGDIQPQHF. The CDR3 DNA sequence: TGTGCCAGCAGTTACACGGGGGATATTCAGCCCCAGCATTTT.

The chain combines TRBV29-1 with TRBJ2-1; unclear D gene. The CDR3 is made up of 10 amino acids. V lost 4 bases to trimming and J lost 5 bases, with 3 bases between them. Germline V gene sequence: CDR1 SQVTM, CDR2 ANQGSEA. The CDR3 is CSVGDNEQFF. As DNA, the CDR3 is TGCAGCGTTGGAGACAATGAGCAGTTCTTC.

This chain connects TRBV25-1 to TRBJ1-2; 9 nucleotides align to TRBD1. In germline, CDR1 is MGHDK, CDR2 SYGVNS. The V gene end was trimmed by 5 bases and the J gene end by 1 base; junction bases not matched to a gene: 5. The CDR3 runs to 15 residues. CDR3 amino acids: CASSHPGQGNYGYTF. Written as DNA, the CDR3 is TGTGCCAGCAGTCACCCGGGACAGGGTAACTATGGCTACACCTTC.

The rearrangement links TRBV6-2 or TRBV6-3 to TRBJ2-3; maybe TRBD2 (7 bases). This CDR3 is 17 amino acids long. The germline CDR1 and CDR2 sequences are MNHEY and SVGEGT. Deletions cut 0 bases from V and 0 bases from J, with 13 bases between. CDR3 bases: TGTGCCAGCAGTTACTCGTTCCGGGGGGCGAGCACAGATACGCAGTATTTT. Amino acids: CASSYSFRGASTDTQYF.

The chain combines TRBV19 with TRBJ2-5; 7 bases are shared with TRBD2. Germline assignment: CDR1 LNHDA and CDR2 SQIVND (reference sequence). The CDR3 contains 10 residues. CDR3 amino acids: CKREGETQYF. DNA of the CDR3: TGTAAGAGGGAGGGGGAGACCCAGTACTTC.

The chain is built from TRBV5-6 and TRBJ2-7; D is perhaps TRBD1 (6 bases). CDR3 length: 16 amino acids. In germline, CDR1 is SGHDT, CDR2 YYEEEE. Trimming cost V 0 bases and J 3 bases, with 16 bases left between them. CDR3 nucleotides: TGTGCCAGCAGCTTGGCCACAGGGCTTTTGGACTACGAGCAGTACTTC. Protein sequence: CASSLATGLLDYEQYF.

The chain has TRBV6-5 and TRBJ2-7, with a possible D match to TRBD1 (5 bases). Trimming left V 7 bases short and J 2 bases short, with 15 bases between. This CDR3 is 14 amino acids long. In germline, CDR1 is MNHEY, CDR2 SVGAGI. DNA for the CDR3: TGTGCCAGCACCTCAGGGTACGGAACCTACGAGCAGTACTTC. It encodes CASTSGYGTYEQYF.

The chain employs TRBV3-1 (or the pseudogene TRBV3-2) and TRBJ2-5; the D gene is possibly TRBD2 (6 bases). CDR1 is LGHDT and CDR2 is YNNKEL in the germline V gene (reference sequence). V lost 1 base to trimming and J lost 2 bases, with 14 bases between them. The CDR3 loop spans 16 amino acids. The CDR3 sequence is CASSQGGGTLQETQYF. The DNA for the CDR3 is TGTGCCAGCAGCCAAGGCGGTGGGACTCTACAAGAGACCCAGTACTTC.